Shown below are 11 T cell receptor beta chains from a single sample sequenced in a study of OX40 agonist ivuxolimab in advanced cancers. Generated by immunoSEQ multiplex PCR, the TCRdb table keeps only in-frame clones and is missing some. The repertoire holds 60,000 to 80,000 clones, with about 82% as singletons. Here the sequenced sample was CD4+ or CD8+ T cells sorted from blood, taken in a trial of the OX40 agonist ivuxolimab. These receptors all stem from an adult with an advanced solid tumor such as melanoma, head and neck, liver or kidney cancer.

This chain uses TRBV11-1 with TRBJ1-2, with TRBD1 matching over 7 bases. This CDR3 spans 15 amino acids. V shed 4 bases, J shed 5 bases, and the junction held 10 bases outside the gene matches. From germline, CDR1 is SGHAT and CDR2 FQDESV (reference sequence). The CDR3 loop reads CASSSRRQGLYGYTF. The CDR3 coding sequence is TGTGCCAGCAGCTCCCGAAGACAGGGTTTATATGGCTACACCTTC.

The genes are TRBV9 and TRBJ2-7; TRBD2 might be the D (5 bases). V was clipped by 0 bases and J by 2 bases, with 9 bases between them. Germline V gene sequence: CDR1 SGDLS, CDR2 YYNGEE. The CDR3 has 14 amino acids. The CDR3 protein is CASSVEEDTYEQYF. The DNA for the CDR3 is TGTGCCAGCAGCGTAGAGGAGGATACCTACGAGCAGTACTTC.

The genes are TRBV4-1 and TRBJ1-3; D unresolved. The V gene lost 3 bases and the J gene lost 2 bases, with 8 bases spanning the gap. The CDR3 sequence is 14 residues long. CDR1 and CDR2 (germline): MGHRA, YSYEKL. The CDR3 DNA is TGCGCCAGCAGCCAGGAGTTTCCTGGAAACACCATATATTTT. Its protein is CASSQEFPGNTIYF.

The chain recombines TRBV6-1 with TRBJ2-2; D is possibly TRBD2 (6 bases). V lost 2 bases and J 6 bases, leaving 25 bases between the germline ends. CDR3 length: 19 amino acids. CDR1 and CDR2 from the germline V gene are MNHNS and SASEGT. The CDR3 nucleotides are TGTGCCAGCAGTGAACCGGCAAGCGGGTTTGAGGGGCGGGCCGGGGAGCTGTTTTTT. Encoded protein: CASSEPASGFEGRAGELFF.

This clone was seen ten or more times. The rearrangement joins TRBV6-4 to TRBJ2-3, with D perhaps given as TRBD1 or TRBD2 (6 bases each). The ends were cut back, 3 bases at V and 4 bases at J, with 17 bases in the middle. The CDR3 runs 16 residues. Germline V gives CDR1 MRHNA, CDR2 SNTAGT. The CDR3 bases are TGTGCCAGCAGTGAAGAGGGCGCCCGGGGGCCAGATACGCAGTATTTT. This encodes CASSEEGARGPDTQYF.

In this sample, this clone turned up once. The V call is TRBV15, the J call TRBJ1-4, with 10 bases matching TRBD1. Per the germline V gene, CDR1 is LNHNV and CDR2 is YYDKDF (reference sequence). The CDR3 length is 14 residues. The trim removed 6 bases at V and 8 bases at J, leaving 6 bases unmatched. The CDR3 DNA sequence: TGTGCCACCAGAACGGGACAGGGGTCGGAAAAACTGTTTTTT. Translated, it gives CATRTGQGSEKLFF. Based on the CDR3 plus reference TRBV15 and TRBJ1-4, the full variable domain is DAMVIQNPRYQVTQFGKPVTLSCSQTLNHNVMYWYQQKSSQAPKLLFHYYDKDFNNEADTPDNFQSRRPNTSFCFLDIRSPGLGDTAMYLCATRTGQGSEKLFFGSGTQLSVL.

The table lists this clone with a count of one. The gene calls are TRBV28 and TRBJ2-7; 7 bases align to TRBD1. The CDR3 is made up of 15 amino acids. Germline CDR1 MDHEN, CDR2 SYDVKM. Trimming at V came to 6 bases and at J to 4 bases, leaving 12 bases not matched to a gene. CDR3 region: CASRKSKGAGYEQYF. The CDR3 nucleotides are TGTGCCAGCAGAAAGTCCAAGGGGGCTGGGTACGAGCAGTACTTC.

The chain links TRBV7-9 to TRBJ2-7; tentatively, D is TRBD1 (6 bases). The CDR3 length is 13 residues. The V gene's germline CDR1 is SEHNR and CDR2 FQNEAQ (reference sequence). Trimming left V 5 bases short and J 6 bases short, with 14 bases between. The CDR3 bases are TGTGCCAGCAGCCCTCAGGGGTTTGGCGAGCAGTACTTC. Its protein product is CASSPQGFGEQYF.

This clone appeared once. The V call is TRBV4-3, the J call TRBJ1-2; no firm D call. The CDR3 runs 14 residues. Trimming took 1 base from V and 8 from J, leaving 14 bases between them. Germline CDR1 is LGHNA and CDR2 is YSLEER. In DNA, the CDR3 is TGCGCCAGCAGCCAAGGTACGGGGAGGCACGGCTACACCTTC. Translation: CASSQGTGRHGYTF.

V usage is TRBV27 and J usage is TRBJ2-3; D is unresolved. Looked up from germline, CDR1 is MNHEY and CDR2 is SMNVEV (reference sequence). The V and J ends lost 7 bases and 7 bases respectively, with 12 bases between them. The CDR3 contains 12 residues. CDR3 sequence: CASKGSLHTQYF. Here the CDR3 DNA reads TGTGCCAGCAAGGGTAGCTTGCATACGCAGTATTTT.

CDR3 DNA: TGCGCCAGCAGCTTGGCGTCGGGGAGCTATGGCTACACCTTC. As protein: CASSLASGSYGYTF. The genes are TRBV5-1 and TRBJ1-2; D unclear. Germline V gene lookup returns CDR1 SGHRS and CDR2 YFSETQ. V was cut by 0 bases and J by 4 bases, with 10 bases left in between. The CDR3 length is 14 residues.